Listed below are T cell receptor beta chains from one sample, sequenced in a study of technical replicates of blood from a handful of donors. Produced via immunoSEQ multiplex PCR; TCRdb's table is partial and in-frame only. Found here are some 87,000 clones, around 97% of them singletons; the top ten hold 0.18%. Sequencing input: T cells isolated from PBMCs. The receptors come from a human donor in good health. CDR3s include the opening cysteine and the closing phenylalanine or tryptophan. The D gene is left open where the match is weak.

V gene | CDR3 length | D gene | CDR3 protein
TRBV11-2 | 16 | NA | CASREDMGTLNTEAFF
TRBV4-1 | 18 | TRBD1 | CASSQPKNAGTGSYEQYF
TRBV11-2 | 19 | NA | CASSLKRADRRLYQETQYF
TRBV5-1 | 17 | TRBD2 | CASRMSILAGGSDTQYF
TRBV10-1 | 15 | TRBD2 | CASSESPGGQETQYF
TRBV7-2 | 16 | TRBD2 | CASSPGGGLGVNEQFF
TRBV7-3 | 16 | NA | CASSPGLAFSTDTQYF
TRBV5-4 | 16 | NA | CASSLPGLQFTDTQYF
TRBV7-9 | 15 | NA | CASSPRQGGSTEAFF
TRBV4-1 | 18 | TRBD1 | CASSQSLPGQVIQETQYF
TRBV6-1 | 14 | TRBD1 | CASSVGQTVYGYTF
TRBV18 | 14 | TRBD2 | CASSPGLAEETQYF
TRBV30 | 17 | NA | CAWSPTLWRGRRDTQYF
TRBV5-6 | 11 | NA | CASSFRETQYF
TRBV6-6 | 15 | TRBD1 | CASRTGDGVYQPQHF
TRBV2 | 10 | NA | CASLLNEQFF
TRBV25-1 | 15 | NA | CASSDGTRYPETQYF
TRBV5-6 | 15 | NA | CASSSGGDTDTEAFF
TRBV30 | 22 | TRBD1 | CAWAWGKRDIAGQGSNTGELFF
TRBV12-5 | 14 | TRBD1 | CASGLLTGNYGYTF
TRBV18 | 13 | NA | CASSAGGRETQYF
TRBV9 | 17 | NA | CASSARGSTIPTDTQYF
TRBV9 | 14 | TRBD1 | CASSVGQGPTEAFF
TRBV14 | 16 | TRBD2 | CASSLGLAGVSGELFF
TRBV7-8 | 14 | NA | CASSFGTTGQQAFF
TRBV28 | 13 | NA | CASSSGAAEKLFF
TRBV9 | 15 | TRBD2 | CASSAGLAGGYEQFF
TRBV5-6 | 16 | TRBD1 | CASSLGDRGSNQPQHF
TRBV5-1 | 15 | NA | CASSIDSVRNEKLFF
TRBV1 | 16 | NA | CTSRPRGGLPSYEQYF
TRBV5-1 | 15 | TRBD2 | CASSSAGGGTDTQYF